This is a list of T cell receptor beta chains from one sample in a study of beta chain features in type 1 diabetes. TCRdb keeps only in-frame clones here, not all; method: immunoSEQ multiplex PCR. The sample lists 600,000 or so clones, around 11% occurring once. The sequenced sample was naive CD4+ T cells from blood. The receptors shown here come from a young man with type 1 diabetes. CDR3s include the opening cysteine and the closing phenylalanine or tryptophan. A D gene is named only where the DNA matches it firmly. For some rows the clone size is stated as once, few or many, or as a class when expanded; others skip it.

DNA	CDR3	size	V	J	length	D
TGTGCCAGCAGCCAAGAAGGGTCTGGGGCCAACGTCCTGACTTTC	CASSQEGSGANVLTF	few	TRBV4-2	TRBJ2-6	15	NA
TGTGCCAGCAGCCCCAAACAGGGGCTCACTAATGAAAAACTGTTTTTT	CASSPKQGLTNEKLFF	NA	TRBV7-2	TRBJ1-4	16	TRBD1
TGTGCCAGCAGTGATACAGGGTGGAGGGCAAAGACCGGGGAGCTGTTTTTT	CASSDTGWRAKTGELFF	NA	TRBV2	TRBJ2-2	17	NA
TGTGCCAGCAGTTCCAAGCTTGGGGCTGGCTACACCTTC	CASSSKLGAGYTF	few	TRBV6-5	TRBJ1-2	13	NA
TGCGCCAGCAGCCAAGACCACGGGGGGGACCCTGGAAACACCATATATTTT	CASSQDHGGDPGNTIYF	NA	TRBV4-3	TRBJ1-3	17	NA
TGTGCCAGCAGGACCGGGACCCCCACCATATATTTT	CASRTGTPTIYF	NA	TRBV6-6	TRBJ1-3	12	NA
TGTGCCAGCAGCGTTCTCCCGAGGTCACCCCTCCACTTT	CASSVLPRSPLHF	NA	TRBV14	TRBJ1-6	13	NA
TGTGCCTGGAGTAGAGGGACAGGGGACAATGAGCAGTTCTTC	CAWSRGTGDNEQFF	few	TRBV30	TRBJ2-1	14	TRBD1
TGCGCCAGCAGCCAAGATGGGGAAACCTCCTTT	CASSQDGETSF	NA	TRBV4-3	TRBJ1-1	11	NA
TGTGCCAGCAGAGGACCGGCCAAAAACATTCAGTACTTC	CASRGPAKNIQYF	NA	TRBV6-5	TRBJ2-4	13	NA
TGTGCCTGGAGTGGATACAATCAGCCCCAGCATTTT	CAWSGYNQPQHF	NA	TRBV30	TRBJ1-5	12	NA
TGTGCCAGCAGCCTTAACTCAGGAACACCTGGGCGTGGCTACACCTTC	CASSLNSGTPGRGYTF	few	TRBV7-2	TRBJ1-2	16	NA
TGTGCCAGCACTACGGCCCAGGGGACAGGGTACGAGCAGTACTTC	CASTTAQGTGYEQYF	NA	TRBV6-6	TRBJ2-7	15	TRBD1
TGCGCCAGCAGCTTGGAGGCCGGGAGGGAGCTGTTTTTT	CASSLEAGRELFF	NA	TRBV5-1	TRBJ2-2	13	NA
TGCGCCAGCAGTCGACTAGCGGGGGGATTGGATGAGCAGTTCTTC	CASSRLAGGLDEQFF	few	TRBV5-1	TRBJ2-1	15	TRBD2
TGTGCCAGCAAAGGACAGAAGAGATATAATTCACCCCTCCACTTT	CASKGQKRYNSPLHF	NA	TRBV6-5	TRBJ1-6	15	NA
TGTGCCAGCAGCCCCGGGACAGGCTATGGCTACACCTTC	CASSPGTGYGYTF	few	TRBV6-4	TRBJ1-2	13	TRBD1
TGTGCTAGTGGTTCCTTGCGGCGGGGGGACGACAATGAGCAGTTCTTC	CASGSLRRGDDNEQFF	NA	TRBV12-5	TRBJ2-1	16	TRBD2
TGTGCCAGCTTACGGGGGTACGAGCAGTACTTC	CASLRGYEQYF	NA	TRBV6-6	TRBJ2-7	11	NA
TGTGCCATCAGTGGGACAGGAGAGAATCAGCCCCAGCATTTT	CAISGTGENQPQHF	few	TRBV10-3	TRBJ1-5	14	TRBD1
TGTGCCATCAGTGGCACAGGGCAAAGCACAGATACGCAGTATTTT	CAISGTGQSTDTQYF	NA	TRBV10-3	TRBJ2-3	15	NA
TGTGCCAGCAGTTACAAGAAACAGGGTCCAGGCCAGCCCCAGCATTTT	CASSYKKQGPGQPQHF	few	TRBV6-5	TRBJ1-5	16	NA
TGTGCCAGCAGCTTGCGGGGGGCCCCTTACGAGCAGTACTTC	CASSLRGAPYEQYF	NA	TRBV5-6	TRBJ2-7	14	NA
TGCGCCAGCAGCCCACAGCTTTCTAGCACAGATACGCAGTATTTT	CASSPQLSSTDTQYF	NA	TRBV5-1	TRBJ2-3	15	NA
TGTGCCATCAGTGAGTCGACGGGCACAGATACGCAGTATTTT	CAISESTGTDTQYF	NA	TRBV10-3	TRBJ2-3	14	NA
TGCGCCAGCAGCCAAGTCCTTGGGGCCAACGTCCTGACTTTC	CASSQVLGANVLTF	few	TRBV4-3	TRBJ2-6	14	NA
TGTGCCAGCAGCTTAGAGTTCAATCAGCCCCAGCATTTT	CASSLEFNQPQHF	NA	TRBV7-3	TRBJ1-5	13	NA
TGTGCCAGCAGTCAAAGTGGCGTCAGCAATAATTCACCCCTCCACTTT	CASSQSGVSNNSPLHF	NA	TRBV6-4	TRBJ1-6	16	NA
TGTGCCAGCAGCGCCCCACAGGGACTAGCGGGCGAGCAGTTCTTC	CASSAPQGLAGEQFF	few	TRBV9	TRBJ2-1	15	TRBD2
TGTGCCAGCTCACGGGACAGGGTGTCAGATACGCAGTATTTT	CASSRDRVSDTQYF	NA	TRBV18	TRBJ2-3	14	TRBD1
TGCGCCAGCAGCCATGGGGGGGCCGGGGCCAACGTCCTGACTTTC	CASSHGGAGANVLTF	NA	TRBV4-3	TRBJ2-6	15	NA
TGTGCCAGCAGCCAAGATCGGGGTTACGAGCAGTACTTC	CASSQDRGYEQYF	few	TRBV4-2	TRBJ2-7	13	NA
TGTGCCAGCAGCCAAGCAGGCAATGGCTACACCTTC	CASSQAGNGYTF	few	TRBV4-2	TRBJ1-2	12	NA
TGTGCCAGCAGAGGCACGGCTAGCGGCTACACCTTC	CASRGTASGYTF	few	TRBV6-5	TRBJ1-2	12	NA
TGCGCCAGCAGCTTGGAGGGCAGGCCCTCTGGGGCCAACGTCCTGACTTTC	CASSLEGRPSGANVLTF	few	TRBV5-1	TRBJ2-6	17	NA
TGTGCCAGCAGTTCTGGGACAGGGCTGGTGTATACGCAGTATTTT	CASSSGTGLVYTQYF	few	TRBV7-2	TRBJ2-3	15	TRBD1
TGCAGCGTTGAAGGGGGGGCGAGGAGCTCTGGAAACACCATATATTTT	CSVEGGARSSGNTIYF	few	TRBV29-1	TRBJ1-3	16	NA
TGTGCCAGCAGTAGCGGGCGGGCAAATTCACCCCTCCACTTT	CASSSGRANSPLHF	NA	TRBV7-2	TRBJ1-6	14	NA
TGCAGCGTTGTAACAAAAAGCTCCTACGAGCAGTACTTC	CSVVTKSSYEQYF	NA	TRBV29-1	TRBJ2-7	13	NA
TGTGCCATCAGTGACTCCGGACTGCGAACCCAGTACTTC	CAISDSGLRTQYF	few	TRBV10-3	TRBJ2-5	13	NA
TGCGCCAGCAGCTTGAGCGGACAGGGGCATTCTACACCCCTCCACTTT	CASSLSGQGHSTPLHF	few	TRBV5-1	TRBJ1-6	16	TRBD1
TGTGCCAGCAGTGATCGAGGCGAGTATGGCTACACCTTC	CASSDRGEYGYTF	NA	TRBV6-5	TRBJ1-2	13	NA
TGTGCCAGTAGTAGAGGGACAGGGGGTCAGCCCCAGCATTTT	CASSRGTGGQPQHF	NA	TRBV19	TRBJ1-5	14	TRBD1
TGTGCCAGCAGCTCGGACAGGGTAAAGGGGACCCAGTACTTC	CASSSDRVKGTQYF	few	TRBV7-8	TRBJ2-5	14	TRBD1
TGTGCCAGCAGCCCGACAGGGGCCCACTACACCTTC	CASSPTGAHYTF	few	TRBV7-9	TRBJ1-2	12	TRBD1